These 22 T cell receptor beta chains originate from one sample sequenced in a study of beta chain features in type 1 diabetes. What was sequenced were expressed TCRB transcripts, since all of the isolated RNA had been reverse transcribed. Using immunoSEQ multiplex PCR, the repertoire was profiled, and TCRdb retains in-frame clones only, with some absent. The sample holds 450,000 to 550,000 clones; approximately 31% are singletons and the top ten take more than 0.055%. The sequenced sample was naive CD4+ T cells from blood. Receptor source: a man between 18 and 29 years old in good health.

This sequence joins TRBV30 and TRBJ2-1; 7 bases fit TRBD2. The CDR3 is 12 residues long. V shed 1 base and J 7 bases; nucleotides not matched to a gene: 1. The V gene's germline CDR1 is GTSNPN and CDR2 SVGIG (reference sequence). CDR3 residues: CAWSASGNEQFF. The CDR3 DNA reads TGTGCCTGGAGTGCTAGCGGTAATGAGCAGTTCTTC.

Only a few counts were recorded for this clone. The chain joins TRBV14 to TRBJ1-5; D uncertain. Trimming took 4 bases from V and 3 from J, leaving 7 bases between them. The CDR3 runs to 13 residues. Germline V gene data show CDR1 as SGHDN and CDR2 as FVKESK. CDR3 sequence: CASSLAHNQPQHF. As DNA, the CDR3 is TGTGCCAGCAGCCTGGCCCACAATCAGCCCCAGCATTTT.

This clone occurred a few times. One junction end disagrees with the germline gene, perhaps due to a read error. The chain joins TRBV29-1 to TRBJ2-1, with TRBD2 matching 12 bases. This CDR3 comprises 12 residues. Germline CDR1 reads SQVTM; CDR2 reads ANQGSEA. The CDR3 region has the DNA TGTGGAGGACTAGCGGGACTGAATGAGCAGTTCTTC. Protein sequence: CGGLAGLNEQFF.

This clone was picked up a small number of times. This chain joins TRBV25-1 and TRBJ2-3, with D perhaps matching TRBD2 (5 bases). Trimming stripped 2 bases from V and 0 bases from J, with 9 bases between. Per the germline V gene, CDR1 is MGHDK and CDR2 is SYGVNS. The CDR3 has 15 residues. As DNA, the CDR3 is TGTGCCAGCAGTGAAGAGGGCAGAAGCACAGATACGCAGTATTTT. Translating it yields CASSEEGRSTDTQYF.

Here the CDR3 reads CASSQRTTYEQYF. Written as DNA, the CDR3 is TGCGCCAGCAGCCAGCGCACGACCTACGAGCAGTACTTC. J is TRBJ2-7 and V is TRBV4-1; D uncertain. This CDR3 contains 13 residues. The V gene lost 3 bases and the J gene lost 2 bases, with 8 bases spanning the gap. The germline CDR1 and CDR2 sequences are MGHRA and YSYEKL.

This clone came up a few times. This rearrangement joins TRBV18 to TRBJ1-2; D call uncertain. CDR1 and CDR2 from the germline V gene are KGHSH and LQKENI. The CDR3 has 12 amino acids. V lost 2 bases to trimming and J lost 2 bases, with 3 bases between them. The CDR3 DNA reads as TGTGCCAGCTCACCAGGGAACTATGGCTACACCTTC. Its translation: CASSPGNYGYTF.

This clone was seen more than once but under ten times. V and J are TRBV7-2 and TRBJ2-5, with TRBD1 matching over 7 bases. The CDR3 is 14 residues long. Germline V CDR1 and CDR2: SGHTA, FQGNSA. Losses at the gene ends were 3 bases for V and 4 bases for J; bases not matched to a gene: 5. The CDR3 nucleotides read TGTGCCAGCAGCTTTCGGGCAGGGGGAGAGACCCAGTACTTC. Residues: CASSFRAGGETQYF.

The chain has TRBV15 and TRBJ2-1, with 10 bases lining up with TRBD2. Germline lookup yields CDR1 LNHNV and CDR2 YYDKDF (reference sequence). The CDR3 contains 15 residues. J lost 6 bases, V lost 3 bases, and 5 bases had no gene match. Written as DNA, the CDR3 is TGTGCCACCAGCAGTTCGGGACTAGCGATCAATGAGCAGTTCTTC. It encodes CATSSSGLAINEQFF.

A few counts support this clone. Its ends do not fully match the called genes, so a read error is possible. The J gene is TRBJ2-2, the V gene TRBV13; TRBD2 aligns across 7 bases. The CDR3 covers 13 residues. In germline, CDR1 is PRHDT, CDR2 FYEKMQ (reference sequence). The CDR3 here is CARSNGRTGELFF. The CDR3 coding sequence is TGTGCCCGCAGCAACGGGAGGACCGGGGAGCTGTTTTTT.

The chain employs TRBV29-1 and TRBJ1-2, with a tentative D call TRBD1 (5 bases). CDR1 and CDR2 (germline): SQVTM, ANQGSEA. Trimming cost V 0 bases and J 2 bases, with 10 bases left between them. The CDR3 is 14 amino acids. The CDR3 protein is CSVEERRVNYGYTF. Here the CDR3 DNA reads TGCAGCGTTGAAGAACGCAGGGTCAACTATGGCTACACCTTC.

The table lists this clone with a few counts. The chain recombines TRBV10-3 with TRBJ2-1; tentatively, D is TRBD1 (5 bases). V was pared by 6 bases and J by 7 bases, with 10 bases between. The CDR3 is made up of 12 amino acids. Germline values: CDR1 ENHRY, CDR2 SYGVKD. The DNA of the CDR3 is TGTGCCATCAGCCAAGCAGGGAATGAGCAGTTCTTC. The encoded protein is CAISQAGNEQFF.

The V gene is TRBV7-2, the J gene TRBJ2-5; TRBD1 is a possible D gene (6 bases). This CDR3 comprises 15 residues. CDR1 is SGHTA, CDR2 FQGNSA, per germline. Trimming cost V 1 base and J 4 bases, with 13 bases left between them. This CDR3 is CASSLGQGLSETQYF. In DNA, the CDR3 is TGTGCCAGCAGCTTAGGGCAGGGGCTATCAGAGACCCAGTACTTC.

The J gene is TRBJ2-7, the V gene TRBV13; D is ambiguous. The CDR3 runs 16 residues. The V and J ends lost 5 bases and 1 base respectively, with 18 bases between them. Germline V gene sequence: CDR1 PRHDT, CDR2 FYEKMQ (reference sequence). CDR3 nucleotide sequence: TGTGCCAGCAGCCCCAAGCCCCGGACCGGATCCTACGAGCAGTACTTC. This encodes CASSPKPRTGSYEQYF. Full variable domain (outside the CDR3, taken from reference TRBV13 and TRBJ2-7): AAGVIQSPRHLIKEKRETATLKCYPIPRHDTVYWYQQGPGQDPQFLISFYEKMQSDKGSIPDRFSAQQFSDYHSELNMSSLELGDSALYFCASSPKPRTGSYEQYFGPGTRLTVT.

In the case of this clone: Other DNA sequences within the sample encode an identical CDR3. J is TRBJ2-5 and V is TRBV7-2; 7 positions match TRBD1. After removal of 3 bases from V and 3 bases from J, the junction contained 1 base not matched to a gene. The CDR3 consists of 13 residues. Germline CDR1 reads SGHTA; CDR2 reads FQGNSA. Here the CDR3 reads CASSFDREETQYF. In DNA form, the CDR3 reads TGTGCCAGCAGCTTTGACAGGGAAGAGACCCAGTACTTC. The whole variable domain, remainder taken from reference TRBV7-2 and TRBJ2-5, is GAGVSQSPSNKVTEKGKDVELRCDPISGHTALYWYRQSLGQGLEFLIYFQGNSAPDKSGLPSDRFSAERTGGSVSTLTIQRTQQEDSAVYLCASSFDREETQYFGPGTRLLVL.

This clone was seen more than once but under ten times. V gene TRBV30 combines with J gene TRBJ1-2; 7 positions agree with TRBD1. V lost 0 bases, J lost 11 bases, and 12 bases stayed unmatched. Germline-derived CDR1 and CDR2 are GTSNPN and SVGIG (reference sequence). The CDR3 contains 14 residues. CDR3 sequence (DNA): TGTGCCTGGAGTGTTATGAGGGACAGCCCCCCTTACACCTTC. Translated, it gives CAWSVMRDSPPYTF.

The gene calls are TRBV19 and TRBJ1-2; 8 nucleotides match TRBD1. The ends lost 6 bases at V and 7 bases at J; junction bases unmatched: 7. The CDR3 contains 13 residues. CDR1 LNHDA and CDR2 SQIVND come from the germline V gene (reference sequence). The CDR3 sequence is CASSTGQAVGYTF. The CDR3 DNA reads as TGTGCCAGTAGCACGGGACAGGCGGTTGGCTACACCTTC. The entire variable domain, with the rest obtained from reference TRBV19 and TRBJ1-2, is as follows: DGGITQSPKYLFRKEGQNVTLSCEQNLNHDAMYWYRQDPGQGLRLIYYSQIVNDFQKGDIAEGYSVSREKKESFPLTVTSAQKNPTAFYLCASSTGQAVGYTFGSGTRLTVV.

This clone showed up just a few times. CDR3 nucleotides: TGTGCCAGCAGCCAAGAGATGCTAGCGGGGGTTACAAACAATGAGCAGTTCTTC. It yields the protein CASSQEMLAGVTNNEQFF. The J gene is TRBJ2-1, the V gene TRBV4-2; the match to TRBD2 covers 10 bases. CDR3 length equals 18 residues. Germline lookup yields CDR1 LGHNA and CDR2 YNFKEQ. Germline trimming cut 0 bases from V and 5 bases from J; bases unmatched to any gene: 10.

The chain uses TRBV7-9 and TRBJ2-7; 10 bases map to TRBD2. Germline V CDR1 and CDR2: SEHNR, FQNEAQ (reference sequence). The length of the CDR3 is 16 residues. Trimming at V came to 5 bases and at J to 1 base, leaving 8 bases not matched to a gene. For the CDR3, the DNA is TGTGCCAGCAGCGGAGCGGGAGGGCCTTCATCCTACGAGCAGTACTTC. Translation: CASSGAGGPSSYEQYF. Variable domain in full (rest from reference TRBV7-9 and TRBJ2-7): DTGVSQNPRHKITKRGQNVTFRCDPISEHNRLYWYRQTLGQGPEFLTYFQNEAQLEKSRLLSDRFSAERPKGSFSTLEIQRTEQGDSAMYLCASSGAGGPSSYEQYFGPGTRLTVT.

The V call is TRBV5-1, the J call TRBJ2-2, with TRBD2 as a possible D gene (5 bases). CDR1 SGHRS and CDR2 YFSETQ come from the germline V gene. CDR3 size: 15 residues. Trimming took off 2 bases at V and 0 bases at J, with 8 bases between the two ends. CDR3 amino acids: CASSFEEANTGELFF. The CDR3 DNA is TGCGCCAGCAGCTTCGAGGAGGCGAACACCGGGGAGCTGTTTTTT.

This clone was seen a handful of times. The chain joins TRBV6-6 to TRBJ2-7, with 7 nucleotides matching TRBD2. V lost 8 bases to trimming and J lost 1 base; unmatched junction nucleotides: 8. The germline V gene encodes CDR1 MNHNY and CDR2 SVGAGI (reference sequence). There are 14 residues in the CDR3. This CDR3 reads CASHRTRTSYEQYF. The CDR3 region has the DNA TGTGCCAGCCACAGGACTAGAACGTCCTACGAGCAGTACTTC.

This chain links TRBV5-1 with TRBJ2-7; D gene uncertain. This CDR3 has 14 amino acids. Germline CDR1 is SGHRS and CDR2 is YFSETQ. V was trimmed by 4 bases and J by 6 bases, leaving 17 bases between them. The CDR3 spells CASSNGYLVGEQYF. In DNA form, the CDR3 reads TGCGCCAGCAGCAACGGTTACTTGGTGGGCGAGCAGTACTTC.

J is TRBJ2-5 and V is TRBV27; 7 nucleotides match TRBD1. The CDR3 is 15 residues long. The V gene's germline CDR1 is MNHEY and CDR2 SMNVEV (reference sequence). Trimming took 5 bases from V and 5 from J; bases not matched to a gene: 11. The CDR3 DNA reads as TGTGCCAGCAGTATCGACAGGGCTGAGGGGGAGACCCAGTACTTC. It translates to CASSIDRAEGETQYF.